This paragraph reports one T cell receptor (beta chain). These data originate in a study of blood T cell repertoires in COVID-19. The assay was immunoSEQ multiplex PCR, and TCRdb's table has in-frame clones only and misses some. This sample has about 190,000 clones, with around 88% found just once. The sequenced material came from PBMCs or T cells enriched from blood (not recorded which). The sequence was obtained from a woman younger than 45 who had recovered from COVID-19.

This chain's CDR3 is CASRDSDSSYEQYF. The CDR3 bases are TGTGCCAGCAGGGACAGTGATAGCTCCTACGAGCAGTACTTC. This chain links TRBV28 with TRBJ2-7, with D possibly TRBD1 on 6 matching bases. The CDR3 consists of 14 residues. Germline V lookup: CDR1 MDHEN, CDR2 SYDVKM. V gave up 6 bases and J gave up 0 bases, with 12 bases separating them.